The 18 T cell receptor beta chains given below trace back to one sample, sequenced in a study of blood T cells in healthy people across ages. Primers used in a second PCR of roughly 7 to 12 cycles were a sample-barcoded 5' primer and a J-beta primer mix. TCRdb used MiXCR to reprocess the 5' RACE reads, holding one entry per CDR3 protein. This sample has about 700,000 distinct CDR3 sequences, with about 30% found just once. Sequencing input: blood. The source is an elderly woman in good health.

J is TRBJ1-6 and V is TRBV7-9; perhaps TRBD1 as D (6 bases). Deletions cut 3 bases from V and 9 bases from J, with 12 bases between. Germline CDR1 and CDR2: SEHNR and FQNEAQ (reference sequence). CDR3 length: 14 amino acids. The CDR3 DNA follows: TGTGCCAGCAGCTTGATGGGGGCCTTTTCACCCCTCCACTTT. Amino acids: CASSLMGAFSPLHF.

Many counts were recorded for this clonotype. The chain uses TRBV4-1 and TRBJ2-5, with 11 bases lining up with TRBD2. The CDR3 consists of 15 residues. With V trimmed by 0 bases and J by 5 bases, 2 bases remained unmatched. Germline CDR1 is MGHRA and CDR2 is YSYEKL. CDR3 sequence reads: CASSQEVAGGETQYF. The DNA of the CDR3 is TGCGCCAGCAGCCAAGAAGTAGCGGGGGGGGAGACCCAGTACTTC.

This clonotype was detected once. The V and J genes are TRBV19 and TRBJ1-2; 7 nucleotides line up with TRBD1. Germline V lookup: CDR1 LNHDA, CDR2 SQIVND (reference sequence). V dropped 6 bases and J dropped 4; count of bases not matched to a gene: 11. This CDR3 has 15 residues. CDR3 nucleotides: TGTGCCAGTAGGAGTGGACAGGCCATTTTCTATGGCTACACCTTC. It is translated as CASRSGQAIFYGYTF.

The sample holds one count of this clonotype. A much larger clone sits a single nucleotide away, making a read error possible. CDR3 residues: CASSLYNGGSETQYF. CDR3 coding DNA: TGTGCCAGCAGCTTGTATAACGGGGGATCGGAGACCCAGTACTTC. V and J are TRBV7-9 and TRBJ2-5; TRBD2 is a possible D gene (6 bases). The CDR3 consists of 15 residues. V gave up 3 bases and J gave up 5 bases, with 16 bases separating them. Germline V gene sequence: CDR1 SEHNR, CDR2 FQNEAQ (reference sequence).

V gene TRBV20-1 combines with J gene TRBJ2-2; D may correspond to TRBD1 or TRBD2 (5 bases each). Germline values: CDR1 DFQATT, CDR2 SNEGSKA (reference sequence). The germline V and J ends were trimmed by 2 bases and 5 bases, with 15 bases remaining between them. The CDR3 has 15 residues. CDR3 sequence (DNA): TGCAGTGCTAGACCGGGACGGGTGGGGACCGGGGAGCTGTTTTTT. Translated: CSARPGRVGTGELFF.

V usage is TRBV30 and J usage is TRBJ1-2; no definite D call. Trimming pared 0 bases from V and 8 bases from J, leaving 7 bases between. From germline, CDR1 is GTSNPN and CDR2 SVGIG (reference sequence). The CDR3 spans 11 residues. CDR3 sequence (DNA): TGTGCCTGGAGTGTAAGTCAGGGCTACACCTTC. Translation gives CAWSVSQGYTF.

The table lists this clonotype with a few counts. A single base separates this from a much larger clone, so it may be a read error. This chain uses TRBV6-5 with TRBJ2-1, with TRBD1 matching 10 bases. Losses at the gene ends were 4 bases for V and 6 bases for J; bases not matched to a gene: 9. The CDR3 has 16 residues. Germline assignment: CDR1 MNHEY and CDR2 SVGAGI. The CDR3 nucleotides read TGTGCCAGCAGTTCACGAAGGGACAGGGGCAGCAATGAGCAGTTCTTC. This translates into CASSSRRDRGSNEQFF.

This clonotype has a count of ten or more. J is TRBJ1-1 and V is TRBV20-1, with unresolved D. The germline V gene encodes CDR1 DFQATT and CDR2 SNEGSKA (reference sequence). V lost 5 bases to trimming and J lost 0 bases, with 7 bases between them. The CDR3 length is 12 residues. This chain's CDR3 is CSASKVNTEAFF. The DNA for the CDR3 is TGCAGTGCTTCAAAGGTGAACACTGAAGCTTTCTTT.

This chain links TRBV28 with TRBJ1-1; D is perhaps TRBD1 (5 bases). The CDR3 totals 13 residues. The V end lost 1 base, the J end lost 8 bases, and 11 bases lay between the germline ends. CDR1 and CDR2 (germline): MDHEN, SYDVKM. The CDR3 DNA follows: TGTGCCAGCAGTTTATCTCGACAGCGGGAAGCTTTCTTT. This encodes CASSLSRQREAFF.

V gene TRBV19 combines with J gene TRBJ2-1; TRBD2 might be the D (5 bases). Germline assignment: CDR1 LNHDA and CDR2 SQIVND (reference sequence). This CDR3 spans 13 amino acids. Trimming took 7 bases from V and 10 from J, leaving 17 bases between them. The CDR3 loop reads CASTDPGEYEQFF. The DNA of the CDR3 is TGTGCCAGTACCGATCCCGGGGAATACGAGCAGTTCTTC. The full variable domain, its missing parts supplied by reference TRBV19 and TRBJ2-1, is DGGITQSPKYLFRKEGQNVTLSCEQNLNHDAMYWYRQDPGQGLRLIYYSQIVNDFQKGDIAEGYSVSREKKESFPLTVTSAQKNPTAFYLCASTDPGEYEQFFGPGTRLTVL.

The rearrangement uses TRBV30 and TRBJ2-1; no clear D gene. V lost 0 bases and J lost 8, with 8 bases in between. This CDR3 is 12 amino acids long. Germline V gives CDR1 GTSNPN, CDR2 SVGIG (reference sequence). The DNA for the CDR3 is TGTGCCTGGAGTGTAGCGCTCTATGAGCAGTTCTTC. Translation gives CAWSVALYEQFF. Full variable domain (remainder filled in from reference TRBV30 and TRBJ2-1): SQTIHQWPATLVQPVGSPLSLECTVEGTSNPNLYWYRQAAGRGLQLLFYSVGIGQISSEVPQNLSASRPQDRQFILSSKKLLLSDSGFYLCAWSVALYEQFFGPGTRLTVL.

The gene calls are TRBV7-9 and TRBJ2-5, with D uncertain. The V end was cut by 1 base, the J end by 5 bases, with 14 bases between. CDR3 length equals 15 residues. Germline V gene sequence: CDR1 SEHNR, CDR2 FQNEAQ (reference sequence). CDR3 sequence: CASSLGYERWETQYF. In DNA form, the CDR3 reads TGTGCCAGCAGCTTAGGATACGAGAGATGGGAGACCCAGTACTTC.

CDR3 sequence: CASSLDWAGNTQYF. The CDR3 DNA reads TGTGCCAGCAGCTTAGACTGGGCCGGAAATACGCAGTATTTT. V and J are TRBV7-2 and TRBJ2-3, with D uncertain. The V end lost 1 base, the J end lost 7 bases, and 12 bases lay between the germline ends. The germline gives CDR1 SGHTA, CDR2 FQGNSA. The CDR3 has 14 amino acids.

Concerning this clonotype itself: Being one base from a much bigger clone, this may be a read error. This sequence joins TRBV20-1 and TRBJ2-5; D is unclear. CDR1 DFQATT and CDR2 SNEGSKA come from the germline V gene (reference sequence). This CDR3 comprises 13 residues. V was cut by 5 bases and J by 11 bases, with 21 bases left in between. CDR3 DNA sequence: TGCAGTGCTGCCCTGATCGGGTACAATGAGCAGTACTTC. Translating it yields CSAALIGYNEQYF.

The CDR3 DNA is TGCAGTGCTGGCGGGACAGGACTTAATTCCTACGAGCAGTACTTC. Its protein is CSAGGTGLNSYEQYF. The V and J genes are TRBV20-1 and TRBJ2-4; 8 nucleotides match TRBD1. The end of the DNA fits TRBJ2-7 better, so the J call may be wrong. This CDR3 spans 15 amino acids. CDR1 and CDR2 (germline): DFQATT, SNEGSKA (reference sequence).

This clonotype came up many times. The CDR3 here is CASSLIQGARNEQFF. The CDR3 DNA reads TGCGCCAGCAGCTTGATCCAGGGGGCGCGCAATGAGCAGTTCTTC. The V gene is TRBV5-1, the J gene TRBJ2-1; TRBD1 matches 8 bases. This CDR3 spans 15 amino acids. Germline V lookup: CDR1 SGHRS, CDR2 YFSETQ. V dropped 1 base and J dropped 6; count of bases not matched to a gene: 6. The full variable domain, rest sourced from reference TRBV5-1 and TRBJ2-1, is KAGVTQTPRYLIKTRGQQVTLSCSPISGHRSVSWYQQTPGQGLQFLFEYFSETQRNKGNFPGRFSGRQFSNSRSEMNVSTLELGDSALYLCASSLIQGARNEQFFGPGTRLTVL.

This chain connects TRBV7-3 to TRBJ2-1; TRBD2 is a possible D gene (5 bases). The CDR3 contains 13 residues. Germline V CDR1 and CDR2: SGHTA, FQGTGA. Trimming left V 6 bases short and J 12 bases short, with 18 bases between. In DNA form, the CDR3 reads TGTGCCAGCAGTCCCAGCGGCACGGGTGGGCAGTTCTTC. Translating it yields CASSPSGTGGQFF.

For this clonotype: A much bigger clone sits one base away, suggesting this may be a read error. This rearrangement joins TRBV9 to TRBJ2-2; D gene ambiguous. Germline CDR1 SGDLS, CDR2 YYNGEE. Trimming took off 0 bases at V and 1 base at J, with 7 bases between the two ends. This CDR3 region has 15 residues. The CDR3: CASSVGPGNTGELFF. The CDR3 region has the DNA TGTGCCAGCAGCGTAGGACCGGGGAACACCGGGGAGCTGTTTTTT.